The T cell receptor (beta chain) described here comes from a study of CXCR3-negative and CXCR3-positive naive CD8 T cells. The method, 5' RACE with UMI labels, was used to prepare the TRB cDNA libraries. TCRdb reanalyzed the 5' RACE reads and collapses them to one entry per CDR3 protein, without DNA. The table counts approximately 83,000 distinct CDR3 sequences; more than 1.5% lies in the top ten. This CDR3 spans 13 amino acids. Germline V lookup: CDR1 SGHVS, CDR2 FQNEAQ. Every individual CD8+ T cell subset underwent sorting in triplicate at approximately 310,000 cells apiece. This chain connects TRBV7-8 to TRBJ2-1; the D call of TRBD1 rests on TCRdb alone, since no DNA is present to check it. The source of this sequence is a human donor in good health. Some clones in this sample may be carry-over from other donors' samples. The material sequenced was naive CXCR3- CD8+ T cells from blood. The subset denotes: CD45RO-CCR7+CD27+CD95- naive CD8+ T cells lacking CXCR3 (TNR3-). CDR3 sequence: CASSLDRGNEQFF.